The rows below give T cell receptor beta chains drawn from one sample of a study of T-cell reconstitution after alpha-beta-depleted transplantation in children. Via MiXCR, TCRdb re-called the PCR reads, giving one row per CDR3 protein. Of approximately 230,000 distinct CDR3 sequences listed, more than 20% were seen once; the top ten hold more than 4.5%. This specimen was PBMCs, mostly from graft donor cells, taken 360 days after TCRalphabeta/CD19-depleted stem cell transplant. These receptors were obtained from a female patient between 2 and 10 years old who had a stem cell transplant for congenital amegakaryocytic thrombocytopenia, so the T cells may come from the graft donor. Both conserved end residues are part of each CDR3. The D gene is left open where the match is weak. Some rows have no size entry. The others give once, few or many, or a class for an expanded clone.

d_gene	abundance	j_gene	v_gene	CDR3aa	CDR3nt
TRBD1	NA	TRBJ2-2	TRBV6-4	CASSAFGQGPLDTGELFF	TGTGCCAGCAGTGCTTTTGGACAGGGCCCCCTGGACACCGGGGAGCTGTTTTTT
NA	NA	TRBJ1-5	TRBV24-1	CATSDKGRGQPQHF	TGTGCCACCAGTGATAAGGGGCGCGGGCAGCCCCAGCATTTT
NA	NA	TRBJ2-7	TRBV2	CASSERGRGQGEQYF	TGTGCCAGCAGTGAAAGGGGGAGGGGGCAAGGGGAGCAGTACTTC
NA	NA	TRBJ2-2	TRBV15	CATSRDRTAGELFF	TGTGCCACCAGCAGAGATCGGACAGCCGGGGAGCTGTTTTTT
NA	NA	TRBJ1-5	TRBV12-3/TRBV12-4	CASSLFPQGQPQHF	TGTGCCAGCAGTTTATTCCCACAGGGCCAGCCCCAGCATTTT
NA	NA	TRBJ1-2	TRBV2	CASRAISGTDYGYTF	TGTGCCAGCAGGGCAATTTCCGGGACGGACTATGGCTACACCTTC
NA	NA	TRBJ2-3	TRBV15	CATRAGGTDTQYF	TGTGCCACGCGGGCAGGGGGCACAGATACGCAGTATTTT
TRBD2	few	TRBJ2-1	TRBV20-1	CSARDPAGGPYNEQFF	TGCAGTGCTAGGGACCCAGCGGGAGGACCGTACAATGAGCAGTTCTTC
TRBD2	few	TRBJ2-7	TRBV12-3/TRBV12-4	CASSLAGLSYEQYF	TGTGCCAGCAGCTTAGCGGGGCTCTCCTACGAGCAGTACTTC
TRBD1	NA	TRBJ1-3	TRBV5-1	CASSWRATGSGNTIYF	TGCGCCAGCAGCTGGCGGGCGACAGGGTCTGGAAACACCATATATTTT
NA	few	TRBJ2-1	TRBV3-1	CASSQASAYNEQFF	TGTGCCAGCAGCCAGGCGTCCGCCTACAATGAGCAGTTCTTC
NA	NA	TRBJ1-1	TRBV20-1	CSARFGVNTEAFF	TGCAGTGCTAGATTTGGGGTGAACACTGAAGCTTTCTTT
TRBD2	NA	TRBJ2-1	TRBV20-1	CSARGLAGNYNEQFF	TGCAGTGCTAGAGGGCTAGCGGGAAATTACAATGAGCAGTTCTTC